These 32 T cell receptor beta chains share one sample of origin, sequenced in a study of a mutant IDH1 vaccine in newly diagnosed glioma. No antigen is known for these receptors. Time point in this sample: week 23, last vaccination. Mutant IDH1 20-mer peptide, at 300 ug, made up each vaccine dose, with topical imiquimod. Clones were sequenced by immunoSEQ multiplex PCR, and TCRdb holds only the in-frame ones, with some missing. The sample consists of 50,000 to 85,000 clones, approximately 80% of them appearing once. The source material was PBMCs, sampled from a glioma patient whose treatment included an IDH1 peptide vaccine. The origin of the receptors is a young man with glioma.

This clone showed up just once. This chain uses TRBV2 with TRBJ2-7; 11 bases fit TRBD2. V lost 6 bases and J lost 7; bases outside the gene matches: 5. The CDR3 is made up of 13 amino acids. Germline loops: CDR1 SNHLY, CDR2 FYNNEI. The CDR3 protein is CASSQLAGGEQYF. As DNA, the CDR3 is TGTGCCAGCAGCCAGCTAGCGGGGGGAGAGCAGTACTTC.

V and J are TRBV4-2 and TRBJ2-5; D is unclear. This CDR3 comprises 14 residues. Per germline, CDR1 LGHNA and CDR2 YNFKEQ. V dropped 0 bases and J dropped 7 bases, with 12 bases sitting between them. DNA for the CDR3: TGTGCCAGCAGCCAAGATATTTTGTCTGGGACCCAGTACTTC. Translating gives CASSQDILSGTQYF.

In nucleotides, the CDR3 is TGCGCCAGCAGCGTAACCGGGACAGGGTACGAGCAGTACTTC. This sequence encodes CASSVTGTGYEQYF. V usage is TRBV5-1 and J usage is TRBJ2-7, with 9 bases aligning to TRBD1. Per germline, CDR1 SGHRS and CDR2 YFSETQ. With V trimmed by 4 bases and J by 4 bases, 6 bases remained unmatched. The CDR3 contains 14 residues.

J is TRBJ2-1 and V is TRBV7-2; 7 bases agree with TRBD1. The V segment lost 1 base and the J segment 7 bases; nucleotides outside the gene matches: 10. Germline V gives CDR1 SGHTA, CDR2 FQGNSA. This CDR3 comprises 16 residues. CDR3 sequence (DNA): TGTGCCAGCAGCTTAGTGGCGAGGGGGCCGGGGAATGAGCAGTTCTTC. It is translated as CASSLVARGPGNEQFF.

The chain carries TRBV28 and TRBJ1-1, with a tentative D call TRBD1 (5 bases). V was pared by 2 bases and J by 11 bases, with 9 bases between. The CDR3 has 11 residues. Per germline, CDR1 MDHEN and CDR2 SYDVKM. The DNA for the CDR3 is TGTGCCAGCAGTTTAGAGTGGGGGGCTTTCTTT. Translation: CASSLEWGAFF.

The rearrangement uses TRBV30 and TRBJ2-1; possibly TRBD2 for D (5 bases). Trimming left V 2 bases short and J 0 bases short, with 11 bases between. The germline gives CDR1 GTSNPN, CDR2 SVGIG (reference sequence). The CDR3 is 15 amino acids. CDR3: CAWSSGSASYNEQFF. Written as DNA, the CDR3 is TGTGCCTGGAGTAGCGGATCCGCCTCCTACAATGAGCAGTTCTTC. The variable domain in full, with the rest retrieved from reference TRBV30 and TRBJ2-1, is SQTIHQWPATLVQPVGSPLSLECTVEGTSNPNLYWYRQAAGRGLQLLFYSVGIGQISSEVPQNLSASRPQDRQFILSSKKLLLSDSGFYLCAWSSGSASYNEQFFGPGTRLTVL.

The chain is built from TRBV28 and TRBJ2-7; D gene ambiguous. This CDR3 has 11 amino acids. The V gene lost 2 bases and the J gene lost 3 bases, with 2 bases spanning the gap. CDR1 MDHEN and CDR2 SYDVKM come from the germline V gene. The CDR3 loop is CASSLVYEQYF. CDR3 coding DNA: TGTGCCAGCAGTTTAGTCTACGAGCAGTACTTC.

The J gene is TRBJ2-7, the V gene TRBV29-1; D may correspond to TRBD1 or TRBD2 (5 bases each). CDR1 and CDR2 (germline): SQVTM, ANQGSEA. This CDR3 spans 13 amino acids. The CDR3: CSFRTGPSYEQYF. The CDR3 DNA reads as TGCAGTTTCCGTACGGGGCCCTCCTACGAGCAGTACTTC.

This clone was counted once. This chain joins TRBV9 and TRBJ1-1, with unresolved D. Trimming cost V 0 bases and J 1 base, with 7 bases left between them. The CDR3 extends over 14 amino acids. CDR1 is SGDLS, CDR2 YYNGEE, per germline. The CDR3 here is CASSVGRPNTEAFF. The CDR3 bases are TGTGCCAGCAGCGTAGGCCGGCCGAACACTGAAGCTTTCTTT.

The CDR3 DNA sequence: TGTGCCAGCAGCTTAGGGCAGGGAAGGGGACAAGAGACCCAGTACTTC. Encoded protein: CASSLGQGRGQETQYF. The chain is built from TRBV7-2 and TRBJ2-5; weak D call: TRBD1 (5 bases). This CDR3 contains 16 residues. Trimming stripped 1 base from V and 2 bases from J, with 14 bases between. Germline-derived CDR1 and CDR2 are SGHTA and FQGNSA.

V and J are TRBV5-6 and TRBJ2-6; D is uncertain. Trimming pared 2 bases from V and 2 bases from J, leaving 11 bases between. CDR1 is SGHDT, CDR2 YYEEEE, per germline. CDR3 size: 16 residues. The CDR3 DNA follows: TGTGCCAGCAGCTTTGTTGGTGACACTGGGGCCAACGTCCTGACTTTC. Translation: CASSFVGDTGANVLTF.

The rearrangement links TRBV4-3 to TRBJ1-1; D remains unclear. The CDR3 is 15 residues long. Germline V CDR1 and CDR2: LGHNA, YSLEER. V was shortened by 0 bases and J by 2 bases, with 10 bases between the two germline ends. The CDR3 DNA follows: TGCGCCAGCAGCCAAGATTTATCAGTTAACACTGAAGCTTTCTTT. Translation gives CASSQDLSVNTEAFF.

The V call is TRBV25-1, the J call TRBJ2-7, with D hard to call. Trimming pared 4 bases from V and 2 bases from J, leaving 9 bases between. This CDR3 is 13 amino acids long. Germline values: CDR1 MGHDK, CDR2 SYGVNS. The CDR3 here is CASSAQIPYEQYF. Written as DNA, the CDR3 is TGTGCCAGCAGTGCACAGATACCCTACGAGCAGTACTTC.

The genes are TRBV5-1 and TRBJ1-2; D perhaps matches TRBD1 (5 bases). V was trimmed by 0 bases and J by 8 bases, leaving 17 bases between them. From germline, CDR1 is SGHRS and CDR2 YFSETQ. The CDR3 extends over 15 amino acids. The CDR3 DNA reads TGCGCCAGCAGCTTGGCCTCCGGGACCAAGAAGGGCTACACCTTC. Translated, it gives CASSLASGTKKGYTF.

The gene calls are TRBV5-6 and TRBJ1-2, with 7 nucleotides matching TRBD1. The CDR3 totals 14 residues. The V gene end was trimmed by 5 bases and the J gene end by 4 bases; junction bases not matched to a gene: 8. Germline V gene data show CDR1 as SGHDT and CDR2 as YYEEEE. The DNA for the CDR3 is TGTGCCAGCAGTTCTCCGACAGGGTTCTATGGCTACACCTTC. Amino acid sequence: CASSSPTGFYGYTF.

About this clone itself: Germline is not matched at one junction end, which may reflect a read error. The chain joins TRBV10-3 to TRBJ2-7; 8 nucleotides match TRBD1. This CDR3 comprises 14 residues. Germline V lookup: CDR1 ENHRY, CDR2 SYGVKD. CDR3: CAINPTGVSHEQYF. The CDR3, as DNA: TGTGCCATCAACCCGACAGGGGTCTCCCACGAGCAGTACTTC.

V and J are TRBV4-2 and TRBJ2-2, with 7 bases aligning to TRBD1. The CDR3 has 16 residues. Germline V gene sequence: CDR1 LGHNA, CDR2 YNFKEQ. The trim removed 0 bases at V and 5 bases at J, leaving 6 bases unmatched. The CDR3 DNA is TGTGCCAGCAGCCAAGAAGAGGCAGGGGGTACCGGGGAGCTGTTTTTT. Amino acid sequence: CASSQEEAGGTGELFF.

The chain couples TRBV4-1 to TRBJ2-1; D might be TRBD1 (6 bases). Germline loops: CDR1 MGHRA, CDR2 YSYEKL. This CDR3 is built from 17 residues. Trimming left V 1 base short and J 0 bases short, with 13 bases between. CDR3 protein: CASSQGPGAYSYNEQFF. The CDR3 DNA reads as TGCGCCAGCAGCCAAGGTCCAGGGGCTTACTCCTACAATGAGCAGTTCTTC.

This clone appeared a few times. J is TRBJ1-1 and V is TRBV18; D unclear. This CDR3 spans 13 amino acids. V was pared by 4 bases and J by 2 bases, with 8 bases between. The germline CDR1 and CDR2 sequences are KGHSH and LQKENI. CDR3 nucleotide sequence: TGTGCCAGCTCACGGGAGGGAAACACTGAAGCTTTCTTT. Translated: CASSREGNTEAFF.

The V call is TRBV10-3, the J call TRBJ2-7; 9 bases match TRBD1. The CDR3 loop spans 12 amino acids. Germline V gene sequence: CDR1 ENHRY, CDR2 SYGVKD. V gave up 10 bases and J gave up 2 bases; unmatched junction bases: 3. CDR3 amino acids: CATGDRAYEQYF. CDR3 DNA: TGTGCCACGGGGGACAGGGCCTACGAGCAGTACTTC.

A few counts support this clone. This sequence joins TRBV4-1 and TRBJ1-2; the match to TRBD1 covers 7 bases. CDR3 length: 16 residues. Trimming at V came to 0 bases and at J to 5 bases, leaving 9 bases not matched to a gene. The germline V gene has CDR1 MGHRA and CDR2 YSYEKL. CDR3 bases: TGCGCCAGCAGCCAAGATTGGGGACAGTTACTGTATGGCTACACCTTC. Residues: CASSQDWGQLLYGYTF.

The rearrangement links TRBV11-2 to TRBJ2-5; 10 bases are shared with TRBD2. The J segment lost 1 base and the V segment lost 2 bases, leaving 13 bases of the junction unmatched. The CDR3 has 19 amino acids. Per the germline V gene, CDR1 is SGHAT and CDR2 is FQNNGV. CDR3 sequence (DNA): TGTGCCAGCAGCTTAAGGGCTAGCGGGGGCCCCCCACTCCAAGAGACCCAGTACTTC. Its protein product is CASSLRASGGPPLQETQYF.

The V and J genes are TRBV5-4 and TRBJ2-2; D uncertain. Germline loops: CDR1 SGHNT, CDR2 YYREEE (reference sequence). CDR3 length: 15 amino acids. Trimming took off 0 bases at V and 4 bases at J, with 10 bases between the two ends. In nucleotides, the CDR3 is TGTGCCAGCAGCTTGGAGAGTACCAGCACCGGGGAGCTGTTTTTT. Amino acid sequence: CASSLESTSTGELFF. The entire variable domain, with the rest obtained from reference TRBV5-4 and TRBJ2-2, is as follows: ETGVTQSPTHLIKTRGQQVTLRCSSQSGHNTVSWYQQALGQGPQFIFQYYREEENGRGNFPPRFSGLQFPNYSSELNVNALELDDSALYLCASSLESTSTGELFFGEGSRLTVL.

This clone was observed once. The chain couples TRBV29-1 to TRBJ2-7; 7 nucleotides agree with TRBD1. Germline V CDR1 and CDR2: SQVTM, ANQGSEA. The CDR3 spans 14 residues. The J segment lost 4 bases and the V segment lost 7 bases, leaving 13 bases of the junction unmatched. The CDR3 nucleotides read TGCAGCGCCTCACCGGGACAGTCTGTTTACGAGCAGTACTTC. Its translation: CSASPGQSVYEQYF.

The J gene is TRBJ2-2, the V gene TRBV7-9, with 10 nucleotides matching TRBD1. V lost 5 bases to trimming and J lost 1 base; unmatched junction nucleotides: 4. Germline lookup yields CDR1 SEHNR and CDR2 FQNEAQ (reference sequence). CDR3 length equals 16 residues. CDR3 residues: CASSQWTGGNTGELFF. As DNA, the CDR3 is TGTGCCAGCAGCCAATGGACAGGGGGGAACACCGGGGAGCTGTTTTTT. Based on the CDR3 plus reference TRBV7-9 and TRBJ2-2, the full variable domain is DTGVSQNPRHKITKRGQNVTFRCDPISEHNRLYWYRQTLGQGPEFLTYFQNEAQLEKSRLLSDRFSAERPKGSFSTLEIQRTEQGDSAMYLCASSQWTGGNTGELFFGEGSRLTVL.

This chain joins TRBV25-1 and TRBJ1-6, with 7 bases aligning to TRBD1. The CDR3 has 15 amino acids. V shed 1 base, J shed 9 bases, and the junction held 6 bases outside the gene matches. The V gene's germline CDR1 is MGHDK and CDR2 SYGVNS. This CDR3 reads CASSESGQDSSPLHF. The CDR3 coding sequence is TGTGCCAGCAGTGAATCTGGACAGGATAGTTCACCCCTCCACTTT.

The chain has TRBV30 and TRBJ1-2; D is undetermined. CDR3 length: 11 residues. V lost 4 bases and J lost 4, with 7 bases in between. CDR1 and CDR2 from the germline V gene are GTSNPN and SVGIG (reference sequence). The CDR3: CAWTESYGYTF. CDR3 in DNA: TGTGCCTGGACAGAAAGCTATGGCTACACCTTC.

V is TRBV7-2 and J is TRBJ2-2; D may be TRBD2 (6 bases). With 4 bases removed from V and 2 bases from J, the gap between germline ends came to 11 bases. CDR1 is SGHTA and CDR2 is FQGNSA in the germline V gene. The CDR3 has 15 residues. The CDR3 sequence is CASSSGTSNTGELFF. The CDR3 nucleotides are TGTGCCAGCAGCTCCGGGACTTCTAACACCGGGGAGCTGTTTTTT.

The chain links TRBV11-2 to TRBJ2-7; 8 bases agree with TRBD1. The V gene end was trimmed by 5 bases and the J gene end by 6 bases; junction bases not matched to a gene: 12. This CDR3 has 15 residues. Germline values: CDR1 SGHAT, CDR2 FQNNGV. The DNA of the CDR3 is TGTGCCAGCAGCACCGGGACAGGTCTTTTACTCGAGCAGTACTTC. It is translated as CASSTGTGLLLEQYF.

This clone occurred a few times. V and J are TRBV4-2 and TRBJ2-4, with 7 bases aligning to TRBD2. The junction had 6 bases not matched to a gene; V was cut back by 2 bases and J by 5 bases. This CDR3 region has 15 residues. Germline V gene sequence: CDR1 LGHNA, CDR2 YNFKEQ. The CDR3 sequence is CASSQLGLGQNIQYF. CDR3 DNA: TGTGCCAGCAGCCAACTCGGACTAGGCCAAAACATTCAGTACTTC.

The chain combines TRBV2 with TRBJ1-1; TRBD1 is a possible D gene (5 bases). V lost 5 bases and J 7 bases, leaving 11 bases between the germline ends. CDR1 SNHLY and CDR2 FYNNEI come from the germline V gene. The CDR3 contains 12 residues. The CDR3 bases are TGTGCCAGCAGTCTTGACAGACGTGAAGCTTTCTTT. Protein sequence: CASSLDRREAFF. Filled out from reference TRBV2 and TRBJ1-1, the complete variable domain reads EPEVTQTPSHQVTQMGQEVILRCVPISNHLYFYWYRQILGQKVEFLVSFYNNEISEKSEIFDDQFSVERPDGSNFTLKIRSTKLEDSAMYFCASSLDRREAFFGQGTRLTVV.

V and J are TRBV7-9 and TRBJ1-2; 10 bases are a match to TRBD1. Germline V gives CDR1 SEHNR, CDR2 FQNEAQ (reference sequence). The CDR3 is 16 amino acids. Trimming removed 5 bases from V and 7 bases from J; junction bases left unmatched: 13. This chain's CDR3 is CASSPGQGFSFGGYTF. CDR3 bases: TGTGCCAGCAGCCCGGGACAGGGGTTCTCGTTTGGTGGCTACACCTTC.